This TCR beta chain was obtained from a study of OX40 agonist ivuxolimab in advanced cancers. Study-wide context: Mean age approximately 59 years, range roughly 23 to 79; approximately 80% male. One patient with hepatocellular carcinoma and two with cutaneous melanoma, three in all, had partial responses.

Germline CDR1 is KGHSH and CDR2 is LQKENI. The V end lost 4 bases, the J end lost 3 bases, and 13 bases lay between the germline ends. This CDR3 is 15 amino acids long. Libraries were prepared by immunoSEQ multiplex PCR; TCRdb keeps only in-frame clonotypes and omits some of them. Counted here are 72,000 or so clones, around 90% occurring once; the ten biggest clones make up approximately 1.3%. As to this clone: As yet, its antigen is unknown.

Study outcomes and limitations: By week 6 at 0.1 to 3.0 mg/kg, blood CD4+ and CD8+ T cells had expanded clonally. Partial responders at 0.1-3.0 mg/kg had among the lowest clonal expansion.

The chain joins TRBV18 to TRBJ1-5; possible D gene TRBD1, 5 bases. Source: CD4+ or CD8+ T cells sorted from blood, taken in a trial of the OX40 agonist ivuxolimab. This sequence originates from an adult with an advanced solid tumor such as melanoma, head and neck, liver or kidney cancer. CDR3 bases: TGTGCCAGCTCACTCCGGGACGGCGACAATCAGCCCCAGCATTTT. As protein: CASSLRDGDNQPQHF.